What follows is one T cell receptor (beta chain) and its context. The data were obtained in a study of blood T cell repertoires in COVID-19. Study processing details: By means of reference gene primer amplification, nucleated cell counts were estimated. Clones were sequenced by immunoSEQ multiplex PCR, and TCRdb holds only the in-frame ones, with some missing. V and J calls plus clone size are reproduced from that table; the DNA served to infer D and trimming. This sample has about 270,000 clones, with more than 80% found just once. V gave up 4 bases and J gave up 7 bases, with 11 bases separating them. Germline CDR1 MGHRA, CDR2 YSYEKL. This CDR3 is built from 13 residues. Each participant's cohort was designated according to participant-reported clinical history.

The V gene is TRBV4-1, the J gene TRBJ1-5; no clear D gene. This receptor was taken from a woman younger than 45 with acute COVID-19. The sequenced sample consisted of PBMCs or T cells enriched from blood (not recorded which). The CDR3 here is CASSREARQPQHF. Here the CDR3 DNA reads TGCGCCAGCAGCCGAGAAGCCCGGCAGCCCCAGCATTTT.